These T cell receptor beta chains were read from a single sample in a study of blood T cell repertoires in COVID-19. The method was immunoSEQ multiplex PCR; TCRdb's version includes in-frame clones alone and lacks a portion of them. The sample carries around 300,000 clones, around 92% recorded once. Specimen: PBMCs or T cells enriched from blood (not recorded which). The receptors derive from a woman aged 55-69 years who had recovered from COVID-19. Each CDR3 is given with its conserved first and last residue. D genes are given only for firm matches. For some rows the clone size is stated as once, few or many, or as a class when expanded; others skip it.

DNA: TGCGCCAGCCGCAACACGAGAGGTAATTCACCCCTCCACTTT
CDR3: CASRNTRGNSPLHF
V: TRBV5-1
D: .
J: TRBJ1-6
size: .

DNA: TGTGCCAGCGGATCGACTAGCGGTGAGCAGTTCTTC
CDR3: CASGSTSGEQFF
V: TRBV12-3/TRBV12-4
D: TRBD2
J: TRBJ2-1
size: .

DNA: TGTGCCAGCAGCTTAGCCCCTAATGAAAAACTGTTTTTT
CDR3: CASSLAPNEKLFF
V: TRBV5-5
D: .
J: TRBJ1-4
size: .

DNA: TGCGCCAGCAGCCTCGACAGGGGGCATCGTGAGGGCTACACCTTC
CDR3: CASSLDRGHREGYTF
V: TRBV10-2
D: TRBD1
J: TRBJ1-2
size: .

DNA: TGTGCCACCAGTGGTCCTAGCGGAGCCTACAATGAGCAGTTCTTC
CDR3: CATSGPSGAYNEQFF
V: TRBV24-1
D: TRBD2
J: TRBJ2-1
size: .

DNA: TGTGCCAGCAGCGCGAGCGGGGGAGATCAGCCCCAGCATTTT
CDR3: CASSASGGDQPQHF
V: TRBV9
D: .
J: TRBJ1-5
size: few

DNA: TGTGCCAGCAGCTCAGGGGAATCACCCCTCCACTTT
CDR3: CASSSGESPLHF
V: TRBV7-9
D: .
J: TRBJ1-6
size: .

DNA: TGTGCCAGCAGCTTATGGGCGGCGGGGGATGTTCGCGCCGGGGAGCTGTTTTTT
CDR3: CASSLWAAGDVRAGELFF
V: TRBV7-6
D: TRBD2
J: TRBJ2-2
size: .

DNA: TGCAGCGTTACCCGGACAGGGGGGTTCACTGAAGCTTTCTTT
CDR3: CSVTRTGGFTEAFF
V: TRBV29-1
D: TRBD1
J: TRBJ1-1
size: .

DNA: TGTGCCAGCGAGGGAGACGGTCAGCCCCAGCATTTT
CDR3: CASEGDGQPQHF
V: TRBV21-1
D: .
J: TRBJ1-5
size: .

DNA: TGTGCCAGTAGTATCGACAGGGGCGAAACTGAAGCTTTCTTT
CDR3: CASSIDRGETEAFF
V: TRBV19
D: TRBD1
J: TRBJ1-1
size: .

DNA: TGCGCCAGCATGCGGGAGGGCAACACCGGGGAGCTGTTTTTT
CDR3: CASMREGNTGELFF
V: TRBV5-1
D: TRBD2
J: TRBJ2-2
size: .

DNA: TGTGCTAGTGGTTTGGTTATCGGACAGGAGACGAATCAGCCCCAGCATTTT
CDR3: CASGLVIGQETNQPQHF
V: TRBV12-5
D: TRBD1
J: TRBJ1-5
size: .

DNA: TGTGCCAGCAGCCAGACTAGCGGGAGATTTAGAGATACGCAGTATTTT
CDR3: CASSQTSGRFRDTQYF
V: TRBV3-1/TRBV3-2
D: TRBD2
J: TRBJ2-3
size: .

DNA: TGTGCCAGCAGTTTACTCTCCGGCAGGGCAGCGGGGAATAAAAATGAGCAGTTCTTC
CDR3: CASSLLSGRAAGNKNEQFF
V: TRBV28
D: TRBD2
J: TRBJ2-1
size: .

DNA: TGTGCCAGCAGCGTAGATTCAAACTCAGATACGCAGTATTTT
CDR3: CASSVDSNSDTQYF
V: TRBV9
D: .
J: TRBJ2-3
size: .

DNA: TGCGCCAGCAGCTTGGAGGGACAGGCACCAGAGACCCAGTACTTC
CDR3: CASSLEGQAPETQYF
V: TRBV5-1
D: TRBD1
J: TRBJ2-5
size: .

DNA: TGTGCCAGCAGCTTAGCCTCTATAACTAGCGGGAGGGTCTACGAGCAGTACTTC
CDR3: CASSLASITSGRVYEQYF
V: TRBV11-3
D: TRBD2
J: TRBJ2-7
size: .

DNA: TGTGCCAGCAGGGACAGTCATAGCAATCAGCCCCAGCATTTT
CDR3: CASRDSHSNQPQHF
V: TRBV6-5
D: .
J: TRBJ1-5
size: few

DNA: TGTGCCAGCAGTGTCACAGTACAAGAGACCCAGTACTTC
CDR3: CASSVTVQETQYF
V: TRBV6-4
D: .
J: TRBJ2-5
size: .

DNA: TGCAGTGCTCCTATACATGGCTACACCTTC
CDR3: CSAPIHGYTF
V: TRBV20-1
D: .
J: TRBJ1-2
size: few

DNA: TGTGCCAGCAGCCGTAGGACAGGGAACACTGAAGCTTTCTTT
CDR3: CASSRRTGNTEAFF
V: TRBV14
D: TRBD1
J: TRBJ1-1
size: .

DNA: TGTGCCAATCCCGTGTCAGGGGGTAATGGCTACACCTTC
CDR3: CANPVSGGNGYTF
V: TRBV19
D: TRBD1
J: TRBJ1-2
size: .

DNA: TGTGCCAGCAGCAAACGTAGGGCAGGGGGTTGGAACACTGAAGCTTTCTTT
CDR3: CASSKRRAGGWNTEAFF
V: TRBV21-1
D: .
J: TRBJ1-1
size: .

DNA: TGCGCCAGCAGTGCCGACAGGGCTCAGCCCCAGCATTTT
CDR3: CASSADRAQPQHF
V: TRBV10-2
D: TRBD1
J: TRBJ1-5
size: .

DNA: TGTGCCAGCAGCCAATCAGGGAACACCGGGGAGCTGTTTTTT
CDR3: CASSQSGNTGELFF
V: TRBV3-1/TRBV3-2
D: .
J: TRBJ2-2
size: .

DNA: TGTGCCAGCAGCCAAGAATACAGGAACACTGAAGCTTTCTTT
CDR3: CASSQEYRNTEAFF
V: TRBV3-1/TRBV3-2
D: .
J: TRBJ1-1
size: once

DNA: TGTGCCAGCAGTCGACAGGGGACTGAAGCTTTCTTT
CDR3: CASSRQGTEAFF
V: TRBV6-5
D: TRBD1
J: TRBJ1-1
size: .

DNA: TGTGCCAGCAGTTCTCTAGGGATAGCGGAAGCTTTCTTT
CDR3: CASSSLGIAEAFF
V: TRBV27
D: .
J: TRBJ1-1
size: .

DNA: TGTGCCAGCAGCCCGGACAGGGAGAACACTGAAGCTTTCTTT
CDR3: CASSPDRENTEAFF
V: TRBV5-4
D: TRBD1
J: TRBJ1-1
size: .

DNA: TGTGCCAGCAGTACACAGGGGGCGATTGGCTACACCTTC
CDR3: CASSTQGAIGYTF
V: TRBV12-3/TRBV12-4
D: TRBD1
J: TRBJ1-2
size: .

DNA: TGCGCCAGCAGCTTGTGGTCGGACAGGGGCTACGAGCAGTACTTC
CDR3: CASSLWSDRGYEQYF
V: TRBV5-1
D: TRBD1
J: TRBJ2-7
size: .

DNA: TGTGCCAGCAGTTACTGGGGAGGGGTGTTAGACACTGAAGCTTTCTTT
CDR3: CASSYWGGVLDTEAFF
V: TRBV6-5
D: .
J: TRBJ1-1
size: once

DNA: TGCGCCAGCAGTACGGATTCGGGTCAGCCCCAGCATTTT
CDR3: CASSTDSGQPQHF
V: TRBV4-1
D: .
J: TRBJ1-5
size: .

DNA: TGTGCCAGCAGTCCCCCCGACAGGGGGCTATACGAGCAGTACTTC
CDR3: CASSPPDRGLYEQYF
V: TRBV28
D: TRBD1
J: TRBJ2-7
size: .

DNA: TGTGCCAGCAGTTCCCGGGACAGGGGGCTCCAGCCCCAGCATTTT
CDR3: CASSSRDRGLQPQHF
V: TRBV27
D: TRBD1
J: TRBJ1-5
size: .

DNA: TGTGCCATCACCGGGACAGGGGGGGATGGCTACACCTTC
CDR3: CAITGTGGDGYTF
V: TRBV10-3
D: TRBD1
J: TRBJ1-2
size: .

DNA: TGTGCCAGCAGTGAATATACCAGGCTTTATTACAATGAGCAGTTCTTC
CDR3: CASSEYTRLYYNEQFF
V: TRBV25-1
D: .
J: TRBJ2-1
size: once

DNA: TGTGCCAGCAGCCCTAAACAGGTTCCTAATGAAAAACTGTTTTTT
CDR3: CASSPKQVPNEKLFF
V: TRBV9
D: .
J: TRBJ1-4
size: once

DNA: TGTGCCAGCAAAGTTTCGGCGGCGCTCGGGACCCAGTACTTC
CDR3: CASKVSAALGTQYF
V: TRBV2
D: .
J: TRBJ2-5
size: .

DNA: TGTGCCAGCAGTAAGGGGGGGGTACACGGCTATGGCTACACCTTC
CDR3: CASSKGGVHGYGYTF
V: TRBV27
D: .
J: TRBJ1-2
size: .

DNA: TGTGCCACCAACAGGGACCCGAACACTGAAGCTTTCTTT
CDR3: CATNRDPNTEAFF
V: TRBV28
D: .
J: TRBJ1-1
size: .

DNA: TGCGCCAGCAGTGAGTCGGCCGGAGGGGCTTTCTTT
CDR3: CASSESAGGAFF
V: TRBV10-1
D: .
J: TRBJ1-1
size: few

DNA: TGCGCCAGCAGCGAGGGAAGCACAGATACGCAGTATTTT
CDR3: CASSEGSTDTQYF
V: TRBV5-1
D: .
J: TRBJ2-3
size: .

DNA: TGTGCCAGCAGCCCTGACATAGCGCGCACAGATACGCAGTATTTT
CDR3: CASSPDIARTDTQYF
V: TRBV7-3
D: .
J: TRBJ2-3
size: .